These 5 T cell receptor beta chains originate from one sample sequenced in a study of cytomegalovirus exposure and HLA in healthy donors. The primer mix had 60 Vbeta and 13 Jbeta primers. This table comes from immunoSEQ multiplex PCR, and its TCRdb copy is limited to in-frame clones, with some not included. The data hold under 150,000 clones, with 75% to 85% observed a single time. Sequencing was carried out using PBMCs. These receptors were collected from a young man in good health and CMV-seronegative.

This clone was recorded once. The V gene is TRBV7-2, the J gene TRBJ2-5, with unresolved D. There are 14 residues in the CDR3. CDR1 is SGHTA and CDR2 is FQGNSA in the germline V gene. V was trimmed by 2 bases and J by 5 bases, leaving 12 bases between them. CDR3 loop: CASSLSTYAETQYF. The CDR3 coding sequence is TGTGCCAGCAGCTTAAGTACTTACGCGGAGACCCAGTACTTC.

The chain uses TRBV21-1 and TRBJ2-7; the tabulated D call, TRBD2, remains unverified against the DNA. TRBV21-1 is reported as a pseudogene. CDR3 length: 18 residues. This CDR3 is CASSKERLAGGPSYEQYV. In nucleotides, the CDR3 is TGTGCCAGCAGCAAAGAACGACTAGCGGGAGGTCCCTCCTACGAGCAGTACGTC.

This clone turned up a few times. The CDR3 coding sequence is TGTGCCAGAAGCCGGAGCAGTGGGGGCAGATCGGTGTCGGACACTGAAGCTTTCTTT. Its protein product is CARSRSSGGRSVSDTEAFF. This chain joins TRBV7-5 and TRBJ1-1; TRBD1, the table's D call, lacks a check against the DNA. TRBV7-5 is annotated as a pseudogene. The CDR3 runs 19 residues.

The chain links TRBV16 to TRBJ1-4; tentative D call: TRBD1 (5 bases). Germline CDR1 reads KGHSY; CDR2 reads FQNENV. V lost 10 bases and J 6 bases, leaving 18 bases between the germline ends. The CDR3 has 14 residues. The CDR3 coding sequence is TGTGCCATCTCACTGGCAGGGAAGCATGAAAAACTGTTTTTT. Its protein is CAISLAGKHEKLFF.

The gene calls are TRBV30 and TRBJ2-1, with 14 bases lining up with TRBD2. Germline V gene data show CDR1 as GTSNPN and CDR2 as SVGIG (reference sequence). The CDR3 is made up of 17 amino acids. J lost 0 bases, V lost 1 base, and 2 bases had no gene match. The CDR3 DNA sequence: TGTGCCTGGAGTGGGACTAGCGGGAGGCTCTCCTACAATGAGCAGTTCTTC. This gives the protein CAWSGTSGRLSYNEQFF.